A single sample is the source of the 3 T cell receptor beta chains below, sequenced in a study of vaccination and CD4 T cells after COVID-19. The study sequenced cultured CD4+ T cell DNA using the Oncomine TCR Beta short-read assay. Via MiXCR, TCRdb re-called the PCR reads, giving one row per CDR3 protein. The profile shows 20,000 to 25,000 distinct CDR3 sequences, over 40% of them singletons. As to time point: late sampling 161 to 241 days after vaccination in a few convalescent patients. Documented treatment: 10-day PBMC culture with coronavirus spike peptide pools or control peptides (ViraFEST assay). For these TCRs, the target antigens are not known. This sample comprised CD4+ T cells from blood, cultured in vitro, obtained about 7 months after SARS-CoV-2 vaccination. The receptors shown here come from a human donor who had recovered from COVID-19.

This clonotype was recorded a few times. V is TRBV6-7 and J is TRBJ2-3, with no clear D. TRBV6-7 qualifies as an ORF whose function is uncertain. Trimming removed 4 bases at V and 8 bases at J, with 25 bases between. This CDR3 region has 17 residues. The CDR3 sequence: CASSSPRLNLMLVTQYF. Here the CDR3 DNA reads TGTGCCAGCAGTTCCCCGCGGCTCAACCTTATGCTGGTTACGCAGTATTTT.

Only a few counts were recorded for this clonotype. The rearrangement links TRBV7-2 to TRBJ1-2, with D unresolved. This CDR3 is 13 amino acids long. V was trimmed by 1 base and J by 7 bases, leaving 10 bases between them. Germline values: CDR1 SGHTA, CDR2 FQGNSA. CDR3 in amino acids: CASSLDRASGYTF. CDR3 coding DNA: TGTGCCAGCAGCTTAGACCGGGCTAGTGGCTACACCTTC.

The chain carries TRBV6-1 and TRBJ2-7; tentative D call: TRBD2 (5 bases). CDR3 length: 15 residues. Germline CDR1 is MNHNS and CDR2 is SASEGT. The V and J ends lost 1 base and 0 bases respectively, with 10 bases between them. The CDR3 coding sequence is TGTGCCAGCAGTGAAGGGGGAGTGAGCTCCTACGAGCAGTACTTC. Its protein product is CASSEGGVSSYEQYF.